The following is a T cell receptor (beta chain) sequence with its context. TCRdb recomputed calls from the 5' RACE reads with MiXCR, one row per CDR3 protein. The sample includes approximately 490,000 distinct CDR3 sequences, around 20% seen only once; the top ten take 0.4% to 0.6%. This sample was included in a study of identical twins. V shed 5 bases and J 1 base; nucleotides not matched to a gene: 15. This CDR3 is built from 19 residues. Germline-derived CDR1 and CDR2 are PRHDT and FYEKMQ (reference sequence). No donor was unhealthy or non-Caucasian. These sequences were also reported in another study, on yellow fever vaccine responses in identical twins. This second report adds: Each twin's T cell response to the vaccine was reported to look partly convergent and partly personalized.

The chain has TRBV13 and TRBJ2-7; 12 positions match TRBD2. Sequencing input: CD4+ T cells sorted from blood. The receptor was derived from a woman between 18 and 29 years old in good health. The CDR3 sequence: CASSLHGGRTSGKSYEQYF. CDR3 nucleotides: TGTGCCAGCAGCCTACACGGGGGCCGGACTAGCGGGAAATCCTACGAGCAGTACTTC.